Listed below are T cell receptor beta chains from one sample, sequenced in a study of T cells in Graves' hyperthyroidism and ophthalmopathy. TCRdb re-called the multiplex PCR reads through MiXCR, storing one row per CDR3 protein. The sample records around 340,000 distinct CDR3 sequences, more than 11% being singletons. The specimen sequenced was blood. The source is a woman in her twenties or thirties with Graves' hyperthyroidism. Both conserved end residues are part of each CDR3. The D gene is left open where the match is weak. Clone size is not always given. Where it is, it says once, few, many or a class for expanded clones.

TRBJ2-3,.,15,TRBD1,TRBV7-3,TGTGCCAGCAGCCGGACAGGCCATGACACAGATACGCAGTATTTT,CASSRTGHDTDTQYF
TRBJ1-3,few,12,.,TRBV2,TGTGCCAGCAGTGAAAACGCCCCCACCATATATTTT,CASSENAPTIYF
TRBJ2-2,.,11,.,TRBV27,TGTGCCAGCACCCAAAGTGGTTTGCTGTTTTTT,CASTQSGLLFF
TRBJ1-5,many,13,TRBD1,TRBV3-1,TGTGCCAGCAGCCCGGACAGGTCTCAGCCCCAGCATTTT,CASSPDRSQPQHF
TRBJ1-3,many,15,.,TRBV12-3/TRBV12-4,TGTGCCAGCAGTATTGACCGCTACTCTGGAAACACCATATATTTT,CASSIDRYSGNTIYF
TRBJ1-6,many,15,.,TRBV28,TGTGCCAGCGGGGGAGGACAGAACTATAATTCACCCCTCCACTTT,CASGGGQNYNSPLHF
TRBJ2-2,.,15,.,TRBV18,TGTGCCAGCTCACCGGAGTCACAAGTGGCGCGGGAGCTGTTTTTT,CASSPESQVARELFF
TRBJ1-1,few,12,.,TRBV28,TGTGCCAGCAGTTTGCGGACCCTTGAAGCTTTCTTT,CASSLRTLEAFF
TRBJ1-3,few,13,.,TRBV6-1,TGTGCCAGCAGTGAAGTAGCTGGAAACACCATATATTTT,CASSEVAGNTIYF
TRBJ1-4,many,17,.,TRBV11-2,TGTGCCAGCAGAGGAGGAAGGGGGTTTGCAACTAATGAAAAACTGTTTTTT,CASRGGRGFATNEKLFF
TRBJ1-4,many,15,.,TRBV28,TGTGCCAGCAGTCCGGGACCTCAAGCTAATGAAAAACTGTTTTTT,CASSPGPQANEKLFF
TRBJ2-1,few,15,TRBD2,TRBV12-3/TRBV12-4,TGTGCCAGCAGGATGACTAGCGGGAGGGGTAATGAGCAGTTCTTC,CASRMTSGRGNEQFF
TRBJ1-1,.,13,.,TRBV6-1,TGTGCCAGCAGCAGCGGACATACCACTGAAGCTTTCTTT,CASSSGHTTEAFF
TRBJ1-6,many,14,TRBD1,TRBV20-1,TGCAGTGCCGGAGACAGGGGGCGTAATTCACCCCTCCACTTT,CSAGDRGRNSPLHF
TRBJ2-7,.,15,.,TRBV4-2,TGTGCCAGCAGCCAAGCGCGAGGGTCGGCGCGCGAGCAGTACTTC,CASSQARGSAREQYF
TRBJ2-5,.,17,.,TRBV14,TGTGCCAGCAGCCAAGTTGTAGAACCTAGCAGGGACGGGACCCAGTACTTC,CASSQVVEPSRDGTQYF
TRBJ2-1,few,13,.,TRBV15,TGTGCCACCAGCAGAGATCGGGGGAATGAGCAGTTCTTC,CATSRDRGNEQFF
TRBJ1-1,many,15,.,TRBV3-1,TGTGCCAGCAGCCAAGGCAGACGAATGAACACTGAAGCTTTCTTT,CASSQGRRMNTEAFF
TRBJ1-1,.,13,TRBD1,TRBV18,TGTGCCAGCTCTCGAGGACAGGGCACTGAAGCTTTCTTT,CASSRGQGTEAFF
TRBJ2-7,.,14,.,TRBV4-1,TGCGCCAGCAGCCAAGGGCCCTGGGGTTACGAGCAGTACTTC,CASSQGPWGYEQYF
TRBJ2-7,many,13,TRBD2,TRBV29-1,TGCAGCGCCACCGAGCTAGCGGGAGGCGAGCAGTACTTC,CSATELAGGEQYF
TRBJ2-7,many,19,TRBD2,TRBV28,TGTGCCAGCAGTTCCGTTCTAACCGATAGCGGGAGAGGGAGTAACGAGCAGTACTTC,CASSSVLTDSGRGSNEQYF
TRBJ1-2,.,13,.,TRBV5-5,TGTGCCAGCAGCTTAACCGGAGACTATGGCTACACCTTC,CASSLTGDYGYTF
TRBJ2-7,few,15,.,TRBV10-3,TGTGCCATCAGTGGGGAGGGACAGGCCTTCTACGAGCAGTACTTC,CAISGEGQAFYEQYF
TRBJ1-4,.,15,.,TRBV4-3,TGCGCCAGCAGCCAAGATTTCACGAGGAGGGAAAAACTGTTTTTT,CASSQDFTRREKLFF
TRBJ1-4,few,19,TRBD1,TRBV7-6,TGTGCCAGCAGCCGAACCCACCCGGGACAGGGGACCTCTAATGAAAAACTGTTTTTT,CASSRTHPGQGTSNEKLFF
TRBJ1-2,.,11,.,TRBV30,TGTGCCTGGAGTCCCTCCTGGGGCTACACCTTC,CAWSPSWGYTF
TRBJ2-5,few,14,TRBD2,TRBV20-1,TGCAGTGCTAGCGGCCTCGGACTAGGGGAGACCCAGTACTTC,CSASGLGLGETQYF
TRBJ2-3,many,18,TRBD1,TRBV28,TGTGCCAGCAGTTACAGGACAGGGAAGTACCAGGGAACAGATACGCAGTATTTT,CASSYRTGKYQGTDTQYF
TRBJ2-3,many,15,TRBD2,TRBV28,TGTGCCAGCAGTTCCCGCGGGAGGGCGACAGATACGCAGTATTTT,CASSSRGRATDTQYF
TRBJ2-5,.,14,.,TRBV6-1,TGTGCCAGCAGTGAAGGGGGCAACCAAGAGACCCAGTACTTC,CASSEGGNQETQYF
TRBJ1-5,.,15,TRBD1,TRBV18,TGTGCCAGCTCACCGACGGGACAGGGTACTGGGACCCAGCATTTT,CASSPTGQGTGTQHF
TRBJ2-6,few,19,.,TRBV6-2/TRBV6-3,TGTGCCAGCAGTTACTCGGTCAGGGCAGCACCCTCTGGGGCCAACGTCCTGACTTTC,CASSYSVRAAPSGANVLTF
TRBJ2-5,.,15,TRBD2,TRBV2,TGTGCCAGCAGTTCCGGGACTAGTCAACAAGAGACCCAGTACTTC,CASSSGTSQQETQYF
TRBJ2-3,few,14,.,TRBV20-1,TGCAGTGCTAGAGTAGTTCTTGGTGAACATACGCAGTATTTT,CSARVVLGEHTQYF
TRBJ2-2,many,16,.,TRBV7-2,TGTGCCAGCAGCTTAGTAGGCCCACCAGCCACCGGGGAGCTGTTTTTT,CASSLVGPPATGELFF
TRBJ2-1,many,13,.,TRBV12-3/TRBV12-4,TGTGCCAGCAGTTTATCGGGTAACAATGAGCAGTTCTTC,CASSLSGNNEQFF
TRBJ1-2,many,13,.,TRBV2,TGTGCCAGCAGTGATACCTCAGGTGGAGGCTACACCTTC,CASSDTSGGGYTF
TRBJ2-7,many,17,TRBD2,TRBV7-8,TGTGCCAGCAGCTTAGAGAGATCGGGACTAGCGGCCTACGAGCAGTACTTC,CASSLERSGLAAYEQYF
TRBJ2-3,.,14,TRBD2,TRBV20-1,TGCAGTGCTGTTTCTAGCGGGAGGACAGATACGCAGTATTTT,CSAVSSGRTDTQYF
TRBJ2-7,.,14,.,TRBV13,TGTGCCAGCAGCACCCGGGACCCGGGGCGCGAGCAGTACTTC,CASSTRDPGREQYF
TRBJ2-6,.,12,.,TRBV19,TGTGCCAGTGGGGCAGGGGCCAACGTCCTGACTTTC,CASGAGANVLTF
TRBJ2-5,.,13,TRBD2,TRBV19,TGTGCCAGTAGTAGCGGGAGTTGGGAGACCCAGTACTTC,CASSSGSWETQYF
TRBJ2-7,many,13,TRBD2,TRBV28,TGTGCCACCGGGGGACTAGCATTCTACGAGCAGTACTTC,CATGGLAFYEQYF
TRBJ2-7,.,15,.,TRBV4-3,TGCGCCAGCAGCCAAGAACGACTAGACTCCTACGAGCAGTACTTC,CASSQERLDSYEQYF
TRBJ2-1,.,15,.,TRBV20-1,TGCAGTCCCCCCCTGCGGAGGCCGCCCTACAATGAGCAGTTCTTC,CSPPLRRPPYNEQFF
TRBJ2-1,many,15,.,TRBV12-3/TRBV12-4,TGTGCCAGCAGTTTCGAGGGTCCGGAAGTCGGTGAGCAGTTCTTC,CASSFEGPEVGEQFF